This entry describes one T cell receptor beta chain. Trimming removed 5 bases at V and 2 bases at J, with 10 bases between. The CDR3 contains 14 residues. Looked up from germline, CDR1 is SGHAT and CDR2 is FQNNGV. The data stem from a study of technical replicates of blood from a few donors. The protocol was immunoSEQ multiplex PCR, while the TCRdb copy is restricted to in-frame clones and leaves out a portion. In the table there are over 75,000 clones, about 97% of which are singletons. The clonotype was recovered from a human donor in good health. What was sequenced was T cells isolated from PBMCs. The J gene is TRBJ2-1, the V gene TRBV11-2; maybe TRBD2 (5 bases). This CDR3 reads CASSGSGAYNEQFF. CDR3 in DNA: TGTGCCAGCAGCGGAAGCGGAGCCTACAATGAGCAGTTCTTC.